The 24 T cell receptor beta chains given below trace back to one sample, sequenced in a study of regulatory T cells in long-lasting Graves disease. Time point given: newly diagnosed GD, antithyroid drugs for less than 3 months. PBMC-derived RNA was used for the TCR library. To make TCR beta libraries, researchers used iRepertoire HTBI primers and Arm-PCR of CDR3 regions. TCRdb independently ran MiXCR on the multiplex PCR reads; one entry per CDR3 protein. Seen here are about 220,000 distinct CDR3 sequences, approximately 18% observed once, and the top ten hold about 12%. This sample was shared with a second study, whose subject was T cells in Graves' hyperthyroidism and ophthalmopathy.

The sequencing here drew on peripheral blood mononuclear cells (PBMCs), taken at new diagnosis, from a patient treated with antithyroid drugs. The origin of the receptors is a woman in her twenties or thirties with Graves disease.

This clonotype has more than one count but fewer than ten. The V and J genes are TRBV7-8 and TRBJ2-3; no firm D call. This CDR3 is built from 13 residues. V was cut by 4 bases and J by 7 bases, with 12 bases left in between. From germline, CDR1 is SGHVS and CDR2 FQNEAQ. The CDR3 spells CASSSEYTYTQYF. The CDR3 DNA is TGTGCCAGCAGCTCTGAGTACACCTATACGCAGTATTTT.

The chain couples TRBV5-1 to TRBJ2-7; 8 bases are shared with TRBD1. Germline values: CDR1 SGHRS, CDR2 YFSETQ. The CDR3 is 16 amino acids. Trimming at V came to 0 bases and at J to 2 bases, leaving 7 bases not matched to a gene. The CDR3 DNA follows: TGCGCCAGCAGCTTGGCCGGTCAGACAGGGGCCTACGAGCAGTACTTC. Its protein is CASSLAGQTGAYEQYF.

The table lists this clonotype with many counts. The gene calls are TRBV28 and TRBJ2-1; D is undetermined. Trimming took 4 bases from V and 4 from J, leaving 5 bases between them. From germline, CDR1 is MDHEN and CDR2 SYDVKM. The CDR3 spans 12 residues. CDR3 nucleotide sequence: TGTGCCAGCAGTTCACTTTACAATGAGCAGTTCTTC. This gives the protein CASSSLYNEQFF. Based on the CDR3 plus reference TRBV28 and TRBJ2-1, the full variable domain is DVKVTQSSRYLVKRTGEKVFLECVQDMDHENMFWYRQDPGLGLRLIYFSYDVKMKEKGDIPEGYSVSREKKERFSLILESASTNQTSMYLCASSSLYNEQFFGPGTRLTVL.

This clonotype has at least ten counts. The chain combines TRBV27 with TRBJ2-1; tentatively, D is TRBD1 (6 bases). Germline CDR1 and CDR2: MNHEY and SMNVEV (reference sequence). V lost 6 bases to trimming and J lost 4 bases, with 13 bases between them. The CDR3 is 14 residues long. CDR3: CASSRAQGYNEQFF. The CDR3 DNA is TGTGCCAGCAGCCGCGCACAGGGATACAATGAGCAGTTCTTC.

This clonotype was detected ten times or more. CDR3 nucleotide sequence: TGTGCCAGCAGTATAGCGGGGGGGCCGTTGAATGAGCAGTTCTTC. Translation gives CASSIAGGPLNEQFF. This chain links TRBV6-1 with TRBJ2-1; 11 bases match TRBD2. From germline, CDR1 is MNHNS and CDR2 SASEGT. The V segment lost 5 bases and the J segment 7 bases; nucleotides outside the gene matches: 7. There are 15 residues in the CDR3.

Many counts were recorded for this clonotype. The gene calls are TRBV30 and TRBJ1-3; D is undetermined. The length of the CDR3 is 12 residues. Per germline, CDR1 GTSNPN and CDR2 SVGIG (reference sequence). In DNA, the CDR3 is TGTGCTGGCAGGACCTCTGGAAACACCATATATTTT. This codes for CAGRTSGNTIYF. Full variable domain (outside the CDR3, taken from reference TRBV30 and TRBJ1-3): SQTIHQWPATLVQPVGSPLSLECTVEGTSNPNLYWYRQAAGRGLQLLFYSVGIGQISSEVPQNLSASRPQDRQFILSSKKLLLSDSGFYLCAGRTSGNTIYFGEGSWLTVV.

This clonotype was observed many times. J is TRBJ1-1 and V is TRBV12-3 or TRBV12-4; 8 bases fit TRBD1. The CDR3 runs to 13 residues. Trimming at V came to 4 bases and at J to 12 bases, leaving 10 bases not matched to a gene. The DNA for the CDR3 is TGTGCCAGCAGTTCAACGGACAGGGCAGGATCTTTCTTT. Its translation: CASSSTDRAGSFF.

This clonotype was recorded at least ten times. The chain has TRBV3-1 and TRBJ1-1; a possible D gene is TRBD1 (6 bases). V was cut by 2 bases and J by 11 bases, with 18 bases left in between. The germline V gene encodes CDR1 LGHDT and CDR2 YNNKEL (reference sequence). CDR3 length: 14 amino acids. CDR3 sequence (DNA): TGTGCCAGCAGCCAAAGTGGGACAAAATATTTGGCTTTCTTT. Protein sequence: CASSQSGTKYLAFF.

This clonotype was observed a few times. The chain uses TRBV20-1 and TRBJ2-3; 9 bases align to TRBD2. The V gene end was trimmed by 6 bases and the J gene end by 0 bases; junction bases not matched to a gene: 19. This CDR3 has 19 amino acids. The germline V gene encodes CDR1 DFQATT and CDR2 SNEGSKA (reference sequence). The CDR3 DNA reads TGCAGTGCCCAAGGCCCCCCCCAAACTAGCGGGCCTAGCACAGATACGCAGTATTTT. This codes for CSAQGPPQTSGPSTDTQYF.

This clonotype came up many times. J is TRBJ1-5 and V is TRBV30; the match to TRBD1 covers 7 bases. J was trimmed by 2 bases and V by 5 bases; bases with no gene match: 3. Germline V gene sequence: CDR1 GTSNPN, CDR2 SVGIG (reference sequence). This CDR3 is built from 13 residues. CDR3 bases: TGTGCCTGGGACAGGGAGGGCAATCAGCCCCAGCATTTT. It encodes CAWDREGNQPQHF.

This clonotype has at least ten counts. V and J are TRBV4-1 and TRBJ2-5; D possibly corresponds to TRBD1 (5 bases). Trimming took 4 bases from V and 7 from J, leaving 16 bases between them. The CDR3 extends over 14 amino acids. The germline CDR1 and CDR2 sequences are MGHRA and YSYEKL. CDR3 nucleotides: TGCGCCAGCAGCCGAACCGGACAAAGCCGGACCCAGTACTTC. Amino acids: CASSRTGQSRTQYF.

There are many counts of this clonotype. CDR3: CASLNLRGNNSPLHF. The CDR3 bases are TGTGCCAGCTTAAACCTGAGGGGCAACAATTCACCCCTCCACTTT. The J gene is TRBJ1-6, the V gene TRBV6-1; TRBD1 is a possible D gene (5 bases). CDR3 length: 15 residues. Germline V gene sequence: CDR1 MNHNS, CDR2 SASEGT. Trimming stripped 8 bases from V and 7 bases from J, with 18 bases between.

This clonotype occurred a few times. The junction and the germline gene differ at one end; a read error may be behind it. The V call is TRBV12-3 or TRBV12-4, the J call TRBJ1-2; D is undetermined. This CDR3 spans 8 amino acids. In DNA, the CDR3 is TGTGCCAGCAGGCCGGGCCACTTC. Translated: CASRPGHF.

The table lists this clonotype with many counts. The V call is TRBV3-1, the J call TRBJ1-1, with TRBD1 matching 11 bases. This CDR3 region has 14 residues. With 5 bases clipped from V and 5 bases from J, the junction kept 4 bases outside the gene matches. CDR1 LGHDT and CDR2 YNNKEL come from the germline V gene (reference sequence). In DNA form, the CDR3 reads TGTGCCAGCAGCAAAGGGACAGGGGGGACTGAAGCTTTCTTT. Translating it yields CASSKGTGGTEAFF.

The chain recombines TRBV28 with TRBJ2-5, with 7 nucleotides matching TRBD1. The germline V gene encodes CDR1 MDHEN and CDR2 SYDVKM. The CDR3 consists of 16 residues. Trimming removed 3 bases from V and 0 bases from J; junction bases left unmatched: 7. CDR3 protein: CASSFWVGTDQETQYF. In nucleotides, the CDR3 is TGTGCCAGCAGTTTTTGGGTCGGGACAGACCAAGAGACCCAGTACTTC.

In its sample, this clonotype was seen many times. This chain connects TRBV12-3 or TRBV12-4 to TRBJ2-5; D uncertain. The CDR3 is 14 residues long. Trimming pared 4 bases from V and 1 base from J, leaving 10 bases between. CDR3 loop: CASSSRTRQETQYF. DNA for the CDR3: TGTGCCAGCAGTTCCCGGACCCGCCAAGAGACCCAGTACTTC.

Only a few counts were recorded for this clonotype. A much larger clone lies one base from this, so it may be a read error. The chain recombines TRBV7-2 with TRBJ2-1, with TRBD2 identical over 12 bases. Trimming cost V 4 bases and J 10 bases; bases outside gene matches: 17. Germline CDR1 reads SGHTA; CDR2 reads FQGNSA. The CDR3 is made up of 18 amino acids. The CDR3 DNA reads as TGTGCCAGCAGCTCCGGACTAGCGGGAAACCTTCTATTCTTAGAGCAGTTCTTC. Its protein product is CASSSGLAGNLLFLEQFF.

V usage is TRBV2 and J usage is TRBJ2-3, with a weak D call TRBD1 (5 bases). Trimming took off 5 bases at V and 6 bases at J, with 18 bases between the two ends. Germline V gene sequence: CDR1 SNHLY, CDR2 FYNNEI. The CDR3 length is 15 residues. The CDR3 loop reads CASSKQEYEGDTQYF. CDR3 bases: TGTGCCAGCAGTAAACAGGAATATGAAGGGGATACGCAGTATTTT.

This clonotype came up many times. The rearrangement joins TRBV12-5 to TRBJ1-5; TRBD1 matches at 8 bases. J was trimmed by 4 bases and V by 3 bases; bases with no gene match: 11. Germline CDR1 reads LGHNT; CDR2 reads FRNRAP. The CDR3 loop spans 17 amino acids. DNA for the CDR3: TGTGCTAGTGGTTTCACAGTCGGACAGGGTGGGAATCAGCCCCAGCATTTT. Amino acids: CASGFTVGQGGNQPQHF.

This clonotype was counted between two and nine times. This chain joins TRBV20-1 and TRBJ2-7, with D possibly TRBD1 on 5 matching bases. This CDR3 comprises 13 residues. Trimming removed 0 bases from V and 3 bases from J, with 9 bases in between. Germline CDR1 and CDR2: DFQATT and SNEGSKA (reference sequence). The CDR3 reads CSARDRVNYEQYF. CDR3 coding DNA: TGCAGTGCTAGAGACAGGGTCAACTACGAGCAGTACTTC.

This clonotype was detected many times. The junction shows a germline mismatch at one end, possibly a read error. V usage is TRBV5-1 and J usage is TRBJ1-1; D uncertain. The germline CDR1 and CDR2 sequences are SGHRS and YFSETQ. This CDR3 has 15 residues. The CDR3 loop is CASSLVRIPNTEAFF. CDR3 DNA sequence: TGTGCCAGCAGCCTCGTTCGGATCCCGAACACTGAAGCTTTCTTT. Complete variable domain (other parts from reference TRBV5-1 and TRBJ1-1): KAGVTQTPRYLIKTRGQQVTLSCSPISGHRSVSWYQQTPGQGLQFLFEYFSETQRNKGNFPGRFSGRQFSNSRSEMNVSTLELGDSALYLCASSLVRIPNTEAFFGQGTRLTVV.

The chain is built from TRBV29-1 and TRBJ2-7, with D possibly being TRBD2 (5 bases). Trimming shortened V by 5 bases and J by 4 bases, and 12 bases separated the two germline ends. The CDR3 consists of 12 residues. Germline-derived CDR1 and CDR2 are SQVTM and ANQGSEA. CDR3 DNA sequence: TGCAGCGTTTTGGCGGGTTTTTACGAGCAGTACTTC. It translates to CSVLAGFYEQYF.

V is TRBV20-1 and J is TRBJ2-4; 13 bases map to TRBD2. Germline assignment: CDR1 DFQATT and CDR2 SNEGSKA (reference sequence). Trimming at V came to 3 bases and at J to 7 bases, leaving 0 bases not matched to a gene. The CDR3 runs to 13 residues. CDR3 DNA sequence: TGCAGTGCTAGGACTAGCGGGAGGAACATTCAGTACTTC. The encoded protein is CSARTSGRNIQYF.

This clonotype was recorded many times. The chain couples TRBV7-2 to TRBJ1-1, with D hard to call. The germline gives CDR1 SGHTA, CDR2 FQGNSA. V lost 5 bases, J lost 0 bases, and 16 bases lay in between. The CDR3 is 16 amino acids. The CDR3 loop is CASSPEKPRMNTEAFF. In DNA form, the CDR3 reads TGTGCCAGCAGCCCCGAAAAGCCCCGCATGAACACTGAAGCTTTCTTT.